The rows below give T cell receptor beta chains drawn from one sample of a study of blood T cell repertoires in COVID-19. The method was immunoSEQ multiplex PCR; TCRdb's version includes in-frame clones alone and lacks a portion of them. This table has some 150,000 clones, around four fifths appearing once. Material: peripheral blood. The receptors stem from a man between 65 and 85 years old with acute or convalescent COVID-19. CDR3s leave out the opening cysteine and the closing phenylalanine or tryptophan.

>TRBV19
ASSFGQGAREAF
>TRBV10-3
AIRTDRGDTGELF
>TRBV6-5
ASSPMRSNQPQH
>TRBV27
ASSNKPGGFTGELF
>TRBV5-1
ASSLPSGSGIDEQF
>TRBV28
ASSFGLAFDEQF
>TRBV20-1
SASPTRGLAWNEQF
>TRBV28
ASSQPRTGVEKLF
>TRBV12-3/TRBV12-4
ASSVEETQY
>TRBV7-2
ASSFKGVNTEAF
>TRBV19
ASKRQGVTF
>TRBV28
ASSFGIGQGSGYT
>TRBV5-1
ASSLFGTLNTEAF
>TRBV18
ASSPSGSTDTQY
>TRBV28
ASSKTGTRNSPLH
>TRBV18
ATQGTNNQPQH
>TRBV6-5
ATRDRGTDTQY
>TRBV5-1
ASSSDRGSYT
>TRBV19
ASSYDRSGGEKLF
>TRBV4-1
ASSPTPTGKFAPRGNSPLH
>TRBV5-4
ASSLRQGSTEAF
>TRBV5-1
ASRGIRGRADNEQF
>TRBV3-1/TRBV3-2
ASSQVRGATDTQY
>TRBV7-2
ASSLVGRGTSGDNEQF
>TRBV11-3
ASSLEGEGSDTQY
>TRBV24-1
ATNSLQGGPDTQY
>TRBV6-2/TRBV6-3
ASSPPRGPLDNSPLH
>TRBV6-5
ASSREGHLGYGYT
>TRBV11-2
ASRWTRGEQF
>TRBV12-1
ASRVGLITTYEQY
>TRBV5-5
ASSASMGAF
>TRBV13
ASSLGGQGADGYT